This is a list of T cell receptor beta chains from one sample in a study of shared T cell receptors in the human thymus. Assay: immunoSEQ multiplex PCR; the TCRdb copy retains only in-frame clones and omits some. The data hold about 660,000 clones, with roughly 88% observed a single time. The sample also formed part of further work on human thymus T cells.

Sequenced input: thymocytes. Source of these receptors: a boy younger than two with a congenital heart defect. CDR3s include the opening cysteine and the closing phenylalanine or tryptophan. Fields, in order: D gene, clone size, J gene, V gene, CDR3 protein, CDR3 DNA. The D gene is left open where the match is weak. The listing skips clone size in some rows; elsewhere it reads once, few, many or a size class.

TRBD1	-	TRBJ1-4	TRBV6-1	CASSVSRTGVDEKLFF	TGTGCCAGCAGTGTAAGTCGGACAGGGGTGGATGAAAAACTGTTTTTT
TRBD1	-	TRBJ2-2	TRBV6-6	CASSPGTGLTGELFF	TGTGCCAGCAGTCCCGGGACAGGGTTGACCGGGGAGCTGTTTTTT
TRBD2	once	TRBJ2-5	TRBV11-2	CASSLTLLAGGPQETQYF	TGTGCCAGCAGCTTGACTCTTCTAGCGGGAGGGCCCCAAGAGACCCAGTACTTC
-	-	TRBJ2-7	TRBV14	CASSQTRVEQYF	TGTGCCAGCAGCCAAACTAGGGTCGAGCAGTACTTC
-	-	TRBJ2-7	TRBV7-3	CASSLTGAVPYEQYF	TGTGCCAGCAGCTTAACGGGAGCGGTTCCCTACGAGCAGTACTTC
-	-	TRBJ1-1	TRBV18	CASSALNTEAFF	TGTGCCAGCTCGGCCCTGAACACTGAAGCTTTCTTT
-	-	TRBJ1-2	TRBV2	CASGGVMNYGYTF	TGTGCCAGCGGGGGGGTTATGAACTATGGCTACACCTTC
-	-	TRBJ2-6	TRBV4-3	CASSQDRGGANVLTF	TGCGCCAGCAGCCAAGATAGGGGTGGGGCCAACGTCCTGACTTTC
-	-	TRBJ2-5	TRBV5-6	CASSLVFEELSETQYF	TGTGCCAGCAGCTTGGTGTTTGAGGAATTGTCGGAGACCCAGTACTTC
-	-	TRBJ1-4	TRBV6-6	CASSSRDTATNEKLFF	TGTGCCAGCAGTTCCCGAGACACAGCAACTAATGAAAAACTGTTTTTT
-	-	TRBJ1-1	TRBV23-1	CASSQSEFGGPRGNTEAFF	TGCGCCAGCAGTCAATCAGAATTTGGAGGCCCCAGAGGAAACACTGAAGCTTTCTTT
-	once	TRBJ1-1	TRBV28	CASSSPGQMNTEAFF	TGTGCCAGCAGTTCACCGGGACAAATGAACACTGAAGCTTTCTTT
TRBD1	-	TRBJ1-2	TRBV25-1	CASSVAGGHGYTF	TGTGCCAGCAGTGTGGCAGGGGGTCATGGCTACACCTTC
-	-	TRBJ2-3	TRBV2	CATPLAPHNPITDTQYF	TGTGCCACTCCTTTAGCGCCCCACAACCCTATCACAGATACGCAGTATTTT
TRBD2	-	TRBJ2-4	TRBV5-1	CASSPGGASGRAKNIQYF	TGCGCCAGCAGCCCCGGGGGCGCTAGCGGGAGGGCCAAAAACATTCAGTACTTC
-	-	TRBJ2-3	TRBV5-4	CASSPGGVGTDTQYF	TGTGCCAGCAGCCCGGGCGGGGTCGGCACAGATACGCAGTATTTT
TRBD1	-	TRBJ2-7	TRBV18	CASSLPSATGVHYEQYF	TGTGCCAGCTCACTCCCCTCCGCGACAGGGGTCCACTACGAGCAGTACTTC
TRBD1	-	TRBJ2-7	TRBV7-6	CASSPADRADEQYF	TGTGCCAGCAGCCCAGCCGACAGGGCGGACGAGCAGTACTTC
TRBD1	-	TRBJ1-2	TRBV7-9	CASSRFRDRGFGVHGYTF	TGTGCCAGCAGCCGATTCCGGGACAGGGGTTTCGGCGTGCATGGCTACACCTTC
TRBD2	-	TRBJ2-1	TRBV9	CASSARLAGVGYNEQFF	TGTGCCAGCAGCGCCCGACTAGCGGGAGTGGGTTACAATGAGCAGTTCTTC
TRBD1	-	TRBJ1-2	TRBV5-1	CASGLGTGDYGYTF	TGCGCCAGCGGCTTGGGGACAGGGGACTATGGCTACACCTTC
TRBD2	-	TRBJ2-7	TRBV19	CASSGTGTSGRGAYEQYF	TGTGCCAGTAGTGGGACCGGGACTAGCGGGAGGGGAGCCTACGAGCAGTACTTC
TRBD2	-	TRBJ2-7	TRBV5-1	CASSDTGTSGYEQYF	TGCGCCAGCAGCGACACCGGGACTAGCGGTTACGAGCAGTACTTC
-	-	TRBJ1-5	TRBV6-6	CASSYCGGSCQPQHF	TGTGCCAGCAGTTACTGTGGAGGGTCATGCCAGCCCCAGCATTTT
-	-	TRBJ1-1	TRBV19	CASSIDPGRNTEAFF	TGTGCCAGTAGTATAGATCCAGGCCGGAACACTGAAGCTTTCTTT
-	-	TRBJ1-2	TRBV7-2	CASSLEAGGYTF	TGTGCCAGCAGCTTAGAGGCGGGCGGCTACACCTTC
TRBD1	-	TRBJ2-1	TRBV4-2	CASSRGNRGPSYNEQFF	TGTGCCAGCAGCCGCGGCAACAGGGGCCCCTCCTACAATGAGCAGTTCTTC
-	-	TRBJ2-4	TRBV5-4	CASSLTPGASGEDKNIQYF	TGTGCCAGCAGCTTGACTCCCGGGGCGTCGGGAGAGGACAAAAACATTCAGTACTTC
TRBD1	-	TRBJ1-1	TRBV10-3	CASSQGARTEAFF	TGTGCCAGTTCGCAGGGGGCGAGGACTGAAGCTTTCTTT
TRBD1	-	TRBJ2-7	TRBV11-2	CASSSKDRGRVVEQYF	TGTGCCAGCAGCTCCAAGGACAGGGGGCGAGTCGTCGAGCAGTACTTC
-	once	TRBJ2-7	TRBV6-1	CASSSRGRAYEQYF	TGTGCCAGCAGTTCGCGGGGAAGGGCCTACGAGCAGTACTTC
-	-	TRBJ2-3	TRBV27	CASSYGVADTQYF	TGTGCCAGCAGTTACGGGGTGGCAGATACGCAGTATTTT
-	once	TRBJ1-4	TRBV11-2	CASTRRRTENEKLFF	TGTGCCAGCACCAGAAGAAGGACAGAGAATGAAAAACTGTTTTTT
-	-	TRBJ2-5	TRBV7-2	CASSLNGTQETQYF	TGTGCCAGCAGCTTAAACGGTACCCAAGAGACCCAGTACTTC
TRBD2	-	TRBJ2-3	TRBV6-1	CASSGPTSGTRTDTQYF	TGTGCCAGCAGTGGCCCGACTAGCGGGACACGCACAGATACGCAGTATTTT
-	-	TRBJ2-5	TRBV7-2	CASSLHPPGAQETQYF	TGTGCCAGCAGCTTACATCCCCCGGGAGCCCAAGAGACCCAGTACTTC
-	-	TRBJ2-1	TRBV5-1	CASSLVARTTNEQFF	TGCGCCAGCAGCTTGGTGGCCCGAACTACGAATGAGCAGTTCTTC
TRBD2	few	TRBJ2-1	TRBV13	CASSPGADTSGRACEQFF	TGTGCCAGCAGCCCGGGGGCCGATACTAGCGGGAGGGCGTGTGAGCAGTTCTTC
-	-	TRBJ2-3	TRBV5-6	CASSCGVGDTDTQYF	TGTGCCAGCAGCTGCGGTGTAGGTGACACAGATACGCAGTATTTT
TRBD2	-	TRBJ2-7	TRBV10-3	CASEGAGGPTYEQYF	TGTGCCTCTGAGGGAGCGGGAGGTCCTACCTACGAGCAGTACTTC
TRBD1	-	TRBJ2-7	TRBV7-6	CASSLENRGDEQYF	TGTGCCAGCAGCTTAGAGAACAGGGGGGACGAGCAGTACTTC
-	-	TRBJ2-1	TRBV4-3	CASSQVRGNEQFF	TGCGCCAGCAGCCAAGTACGGGGTAATGAGCAGTTCTTC
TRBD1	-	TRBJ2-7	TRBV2	CASSPGQGPYEQYF	TGTGCCAGCAGCCCGGGACAGGGTCCCTACGAGCAGTACTTC
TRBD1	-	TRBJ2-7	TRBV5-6	CASSLRGQGYEQYF	TGTGCCAGCAGCTTGAGGGGACAGGGGTACGAGCAGTACTTC
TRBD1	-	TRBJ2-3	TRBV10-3	CAISDPVPGQGALAGGSTDTQYF	TGTGCCATCAGTGACCCTGTCCCGGGACAGGGGGCGCTGGCGGGGGGTAGCACAGATACGCAGTATTTT
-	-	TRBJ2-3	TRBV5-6	CASSGPDLRGPRGDTQYF	TGTGCCAGCAGCGGCCCCGACCTCCGAGGGCCCAGAGGAGATACGCAGTATTTT
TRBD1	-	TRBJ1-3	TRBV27	CASSASGQGGLVGNTIYF	TGTGCCAGCAGCGCCTCGGGACAGGGGGGTCTTGTAGGAAACACCATATATTTT
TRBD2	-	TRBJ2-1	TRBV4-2	CASSPWQLSGVRHEQFF	TGTGCCAGCAGCCCCTGGCAACTTAGCGGGGTGAGGCATGAGCAGTTCTTC